Listed here are 23 T cell receptor beta chains from one sample, sequenced in a study of blood T cell repertoires in COVID-19. Sequencing was performed with immunoSEQ multiplex PCR; in TCRdb, only in-frame clones are kept and a portion is missing. This table has over 130,000 clones, roughly 90% appearing once. The material sequenced was peripheral blood. These receptor sequences come from a woman aged 60-70 years with active or convalescent COVID-19.

The rearrangement links TRBV12-3 or TRBV12-4 to TRBJ2-2; 7 nucleotides agree with TRBD1. After removal of 8 bases from V and 7 bases from J, the junction contained 4 bases not matched to a gene. This CDR3 contains 12 residues. The DNA of the CDR3 is TGTGCCAGCTACACAGGGGTCGGGGAGCTGTTTTTT. Translated, it gives CASYTGVGELFF.

This CDR3 is CASSPSAATGSTGELFF. CDR3 coding DNA: TGTGCCAGCTCACCATCGGCCGCGACAGGGAGCACCGGGGAGCTGTTTTTT. J is TRBJ2-2 and V is TRBV18; 7 bases map to TRBD1. Unmatched junction bases numbered 10, after V lost 2 bases and J lost 4 bases. Looked up from germline, CDR1 is KGHSH and CDR2 is LQKENI. This CDR3 is built from 17 residues.

The gene calls are TRBV3-1 (or the pseudogene TRBV3-2) and TRBJ2-7, with 13 bases matching TRBD2. This CDR3 comprises 15 residues. J gave up 3 bases and V 4 bases, and 3 bases lay outside the gene matches. Germline V gene lookup returns CDR1 LGHDT and CDR2 YNNKEL (reference sequence). CDR3 sequence (DNA): TGTGCCAGCAGCCCCGGGACTAGCGGGGTCTACGAGCAGTACTTC. Residues: CASSPGTSGVYEQYF.

In this sample, this clone turned up a few times. The gene calls are TRBV10-1 and TRBJ2-2; possibly TRBD1 for D (6 bases). The V gene's germline CDR1 is WNHNN and CDR2 SYGVQD (reference sequence). The V end lost 7 bases, the J end lost 3 bases, and 12 bases lay between the germline ends. The CDR3 loop spans 14 amino acids. CDR3 loop: CASKQGSDTGELFF. In nucleotides, the CDR3 is TGCGCCAGCAAACAGGGCTCGGACACCGGGGAGCTGTTTTTT.

This sequence joins TRBV10-3 and TRBJ2-4, with D uncertain. CDR1 and CDR2 (germline): ENHRY, SYGVKD. V lost 3 bases, J lost 2 bases, and 8 bases lay in between. The CDR3 length is 14 residues. CDR3 nucleotide sequence: TGTGCCATCAGTGATGGGCAATCCAAAAACATTCAGTACTTC. It is translated as CAISDGQSKNIQYF.

The chain employs TRBV2 and TRBJ1-2; 11 bases line up with TRBD1. The CDR3 has 14 residues. The J segment lost 5 bases and the V segment lost 7 bases, leaving 6 bases of the junction unmatched. The germline V gene encodes CDR1 SNHLY and CDR2 FYNNEI. CDR3: CASMADRGRYGYTF. Here the CDR3 DNA reads TGTGCCAGCATGGCGGACAGGGGGCGTTATGGCTACACCTTC.

V gene TRBV12-3 or TRBV12-4 combines with J gene TRBJ2-7; 10 bases map to TRBD1. The CDR3 covers 12 residues. Trimming took 8 bases from V and 5 from J; bases not matched to a gene: 3. For the CDR3, the DNA is TGTGCCAGCGGGACAGGGGTCCACGAGCAGTACTTC. Translating it yields CASGTGVHEQYF.

The J gene is TRBJ2-1, the V gene TRBV9; the D gene is possibly TRBD2 (7 bases). The CDR3 loop spans 13 amino acids. Per germline, CDR1 SGDLS and CDR2 YYNGEE. V shed 0 bases and J shed 9 bases, with 10 bases lying between them. As DNA, the CDR3 is TGTGCCAGCAGCGTAGAGAGGGGGGGTGAGCAGTTCTTC. Translated: CASSVERGGEQFF. The full variable domain, rest sourced from reference TRBV9 and TRBJ2-1, is DSGVTQTPKHLITATGQRVTLRCSPRSGDLSVYWYQQSLDQGLQFLIQYYNGEERAKGNILERFSAQQFPDLHSELNLSSLELGDSALYFCASSVERGGEQFFGPGTRLTVL.

The chain uses TRBV6-5 and TRBJ2-1; 8 bases match TRBD2. V shed 2 bases and J 6 bases; nucleotides not matched to a gene: 6. Germline CDR1 and CDR2: MNHEY and SVGAGI. The CDR3 loop spans 15 amino acids. The CDR3: CASSYRIAGINEQFF. In nucleotides, the CDR3 is TGTGCCAGCAGTTACAGGATAGCGGGGATCAATGAGCAGTTCTTC.

The rearrangement links TRBV7-2 to TRBJ1-1; D gene uncertain. Germline V gene lookup returns CDR1 SGHTA and CDR2 FQGNSA. CDR3 length equals 14 residues. Trimming removed 5 bases at V and 2 bases at J, with 12 bases between. This CDR3 is CASSKPVVNTEAFF. CDR3 in DNA: TGTGCCAGCAGCAAGCCGGTGGTTAACACTGAAGCTTTCTTT.

The chain employs TRBV4-3 and TRBJ1-1; the D is unclear. The ends were cut back, 0 bases at V and 0 bases at J, with 5 bases in the middle. In germline, CDR1 is LGHNA, CDR2 YSLEER. This CDR3 is 14 amino acids long. CDR3 in amino acids: CASSQDPVNTEAFF. CDR3 in DNA: TGCGCCAGCAGCCAAGATCCGGTGAACACTGAAGCTTTCTTT.

The chain combines TRBV5-4 with TRBJ1-2, with TRBD1 as a possible D gene (6 bases). Germline assignment: CDR1 SGHNT and CDR2 YYREEE (reference sequence). This CDR3 spans 15 amino acids. V lost 0 bases and J 6 bases, leaving 15 bases between the germline ends. As DNA, the CDR3 is TGTGCCAGCAGCTTGGGGGGGGGCCAGGAAGATGGCTACACCTTC. This codes for CASSLGGGQEDGYTF.

This clone showed up just a few times. The chain is built from TRBV2 and TRBJ1-2; 11 positions agree with TRBD1. V dropped 6 bases and J dropped 4; count of bases not matched to a gene: 7. Germline V CDR1 and CDR2: SNHLY, FYNNEI. This CDR3 is 15 amino acids long. CDR3 sequence: CASSPGQGGFYGYTF. In DNA, the CDR3 is TGTGCCAGCAGCCCGGGACAGGGGGGCTTCTATGGCTACACCTTC.

The sample holds one count of this clone. The CDR3 DNA sequence: TGTGCCAGCAGCGTCGGGACAGTCGGTTCACCCCTCCACTTT. It yields the protein CASSVGTVGSPLHF. V and J are TRBV7-2 and TRBJ1-6; 7 positions match TRBD1. The V gene end was trimmed by 5 bases and the J gene end by 9 bases; junction bases not matched to a gene: 7. Looked up from germline, CDR1 is SGHTA and CDR2 is FQGNSA. The CDR3 extends over 14 amino acids.

The chain couples TRBV5-4 to TRBJ2-1, with 7 bases aligning to TRBD1. V shed 0 bases, J shed 2 bases, and the junction held 2 bases outside the gene matches. This CDR3 is built from 15 residues. From germline, CDR1 is SGHNT and CDR2 YYREEE (reference sequence). Written as DNA, the CDR3 is TGTGCCAGCAGCTTGGAGGACAGGACCTACAATGAGCAGTTCTTC. Its protein is CASSLEDRTYNEQFF.

The chain couples TRBV28 to TRBJ1-2; maybe TRBD1 (5 bases). V was trimmed by 3 bases and J by 8 bases, leaving 10 bases between them. Germline V gives CDR1 MDHEN, CDR2 SYDVKM. This CDR3 is 12 amino acids long. The CDR3 protein is CASSFLQGGYTF. The DNA of the CDR3 is TGTGCCAGCAGTTTCCTGCAGGGCGGCTACACCTTC.

This chain connects TRBV12-5 to TRBJ1-6; no clear D gene. With 6 bases removed from V and 3 bases from J, the gap between germline ends came to 9 bases. This CDR3 contains 14 residues. Germline V gene lookup returns CDR1 LGHNT and CDR2 FRNRAP. CDR3: CASGPTGYNSPLHF. In DNA form, the CDR3 reads TGTGCTAGTGGGCCGACTGGCTATAATTCACCCCTCCACTTT. The variable domain in full, with the rest retrieved from reference TRBV12-5 and TRBJ1-6, is DARVTQTPRHKVTEMGQEVTMRCQPILGHNTVFWYRQTMMQGLELLAYFRNRAPLDDSGMPKDRFSAEMPDATLATLKIQPSEPRDSAVYFCASGPTGYNSPLHFGNGTRLTVT.

The CDR3 DNA follows: TGTGCCAGTAGTATACGGGGGGCCGAAAGTAAAGCTTTCTTT. This encodes CASSIRGAESKAFF. The chain is built from TRBV19 and TRBJ1-1, with D perhaps matching TRBD1 (6 bases). The CDR3 contains 14 residues. CDR1 and CDR2 (germline): LNHDA, SQIVND (reference sequence). The V and J ends lost 2 bases and 9 bases respectively, with 16 bases between them.

The chain combines TRBV4-3 with TRBJ2-3; 8 bases align to TRBD2. CDR1 is LGHNA and CDR2 is YSLEER in the germline V gene. J lost 8 bases, V lost 0 bases, and 10 bases had no gene match. The CDR3 consists of 16 residues. In nucleotides, the CDR3 is TGCGCCAGCAGCCAAGACCCGGGGGGGGGCGCAGCTACGCAGTATTTT. Translating gives CASSQDPGGGAATQYF.

The chain couples TRBV19 to TRBJ2-3; D is unresolved. The CDR3 sequence is 16 residues long. Trimming cost V 3 bases and J 1 base, with 14 bases left between them. CDR1 and CDR2 (germline): LNHDA, SQIVND (reference sequence). This CDR3 reads CASSIDFSGGTDTQYF. DNA for the CDR3: TGTGCCAGTAGTATTGACTTCTCCGGCGGCACAGATACGCAGTATTTT.

The chain combines TRBV7-9 with TRBJ2-5; 10 bases are a match to TRBD2. This CDR3 comprises 15 residues. Germline V gene sequence: CDR1 SEHNR, CDR2 FQNEAQ (reference sequence). The J segment lost 6 bases and the V segment lost 5 bases, leaving 9 bases of the junction unmatched. The CDR3 region has the DNA TGTGCCAGCAGCCAGCTAGCGGGGGCGTCAAAGACCCAGTACTTC. It codes for CASSQLAGASKTQYF.

This clone occurred a few times. The chain joins TRBV2 to TRBJ1-3; the match to TRBD1 covers 9 bases. V trimming: 5 bases; J trimming: 8 bases; junction bases outside the gene matches: 1. Germline V gene sequence: CDR1 SNHLY, CDR2 FYNNEI. There are 12 residues in the CDR3. The CDR3, as DNA: TGTGCCAGCAGTCGGACAGGGGACACCATATATTTT. It yields the protein CASSRTGDTIYF.

This rearrangement joins TRBV7-2 to TRBJ1-2, with 7 bases lining up with TRBD1. V lost 6 bases and J lost 4; bases outside the gene matches: 11. Germline CDR1 and CDR2: SGHTA and FQGNSA. The CDR3 runs 15 residues. CDR3 sequence (DNA): TGTGCCAGCAGAATCGGGACAGAAAGTTCCTATGGCTACACCTTC. Translated: CASRIGTESSYGYTF. The variable domain in full, with the rest retrieved from reference TRBV7-2 and TRBJ1-2, is GAGVSQSPSNKVTEKGKDVELRCDPISGHTALYWYRQSLGQGLEFLIYFQGNSAPDKSGLPSDRFSAERTGGSVSTLTIQRTQQEDSAVYLCASRIGTESSYGYTFGSGTRLTVV.